These 6 T cell receptor beta chains came from one sample sequenced in a study of blood T cell repertoires in COVID-19. Clones were sequenced by immunoSEQ multiplex PCR, and TCRdb holds only the in-frame ones, with some missing. The repertoire holds under 150,000 clones, 75% to 90% seen once, with roughly 2.5% in the top ten. Sequencing was done on a sample of peripheral blood. The origin of the receptors is a man aged 50-60 years with active COVID-19.

The J gene is TRBJ2-1, the V gene TRBV6-5; D is unclear. V was pared by 8 bases and J by 0 bases, with 11 bases between. CDR3 size: 14 residues. The germline CDR1 and CDR2 sequences are MNHEY and SVGAGI. CDR3 coding DNA: TGTGCCAGCGAGGCCTGGAGCTCCTACAATGAGCAGTTCTTC. As protein: CASEAWSSYNEQFF.

The chain recombines TRBV6-5 with TRBJ2-7; possible D gene TRBD2, 5 bases. Germline V gives CDR1 MNHEY, CDR2 SVGAGI. This CDR3 has 13 residues. The ends were cut back, 6 bases at V and 2 bases at J, with 11 bases in the middle. CDR3 sequence reads: CASRRAPTYEQYF. As DNA, the CDR3 is TGTGCCAGCAGGCGGGCCCCGACCTACGAGCAGTACTTC.

This chain links TRBV7-2 with TRBJ2-7; 10 bases are a match to TRBD2. V dropped 5 bases and J dropped 4; count of bases not matched to a gene: 14. This CDR3 spans 17 amino acids. In germline, CDR1 is SGHTA, CDR2 FQGNSA. The CDR3 loop is CASSARSSGGERYEQYF. The DNA for the CDR3 is TGTGCCAGCAGCGCAAGGTCTAGCGGGGGAGAAAGATACGAGCAGTACTTC.

The chain combines TRBV3-1 (or the pseudogene TRBV3-2) with TRBJ2-7; D may be TRBD2 (5 bases). The V and J ends lost 0 bases and 4 bases respectively, with 19 bases between them. Germline V lookup: CDR1 LGHDT, CDR2 YNNKEL (reference sequence). CDR3 length: 17 amino acids. The CDR3 sequence: CASSQEARGWERYEQYF. DNA for the CDR3: TGTGCCAGCAGCCAAGAAGCCCGGGGATGGGAAAGATACGAGCAGTACTTC.

The chain has TRBV7-2 and TRBJ2-1; 11 bases align to TRBD2. The J segment lost 8 bases and the V segment lost 5 bases, leaving 11 bases of the junction unmatched. CDR1 is SGHTA, CDR2 FQGNSA, per germline. CDR3 length: 16 residues. The CDR3 region has the DNA TGTGCCAGCAGCCCGTACACCACTAGCGGGGGCTATGAGCAGTTCTTC. Protein sequence: CASSPYTTSGGYEQFF.

This clone showed up just once. This sequence joins TRBV18 and TRBJ1-1, with a possible D match to TRBD1 (6 bases). This CDR3 has 14 amino acids. V was pared by 5 bases and J by 4 bases, with 14 bases between. Looked up from germline, CDR1 is KGHSH and CDR2 is LQKENI. CDR3 in DNA: TGTGCCAGCTCAACCACAGGGACGGGCACTGAAGCTTTCTTT. This translates into CASSTTGTGTEAFF.